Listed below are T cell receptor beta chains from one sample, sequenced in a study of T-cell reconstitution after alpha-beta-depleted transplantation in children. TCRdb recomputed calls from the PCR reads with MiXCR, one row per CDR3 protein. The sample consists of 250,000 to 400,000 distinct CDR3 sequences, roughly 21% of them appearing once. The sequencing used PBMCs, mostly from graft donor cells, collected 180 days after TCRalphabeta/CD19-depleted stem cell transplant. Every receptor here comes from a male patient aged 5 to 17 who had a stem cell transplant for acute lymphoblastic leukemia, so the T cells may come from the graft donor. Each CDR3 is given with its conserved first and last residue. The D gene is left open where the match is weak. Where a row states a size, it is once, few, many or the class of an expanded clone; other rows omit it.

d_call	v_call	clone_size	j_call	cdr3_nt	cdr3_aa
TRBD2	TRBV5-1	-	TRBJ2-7	TGCGCCAGCAGCCGGACTAGCGGGAGTTCCCACCACGAGCAGTACTTC	CASSRTSGSSHHEQYF
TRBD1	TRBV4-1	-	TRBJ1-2	TGCGCCAGCAGCCAGATACAGGGGAGTTATGGCTACACCTTC	CASSQIQGSYGYTF
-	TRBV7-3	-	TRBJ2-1	TGTGCCAGCAGCTTAGATTTGGACTCGGCTAGCAATGAGCAGTTCTTC	CASSLDLDSASNEQFF
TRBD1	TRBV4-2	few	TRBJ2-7	TGTGCCAGCAGCCAAGAGGACAGGGGGCCCGCCTACGAGCAGTACTTC	CASSQEDRGPAYEQYF
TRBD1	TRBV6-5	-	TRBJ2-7	TGTGCCAGCAGTTACCTGGACAGGGGCTATCACGAGCAGTACTTC	CASSYLDRGYHEQYF
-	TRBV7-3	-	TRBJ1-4	TGTGCCAGCAGCTTTGGAGTCGGTGAAAAACTGTTTTTT	CASSFGVGEKLFF
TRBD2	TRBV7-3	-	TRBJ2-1	TGTGCCAGCAACTTAAGGACTAGCGGGAGAAATGAGCAGTTCTTC	CASNLRTSGRNEQFF
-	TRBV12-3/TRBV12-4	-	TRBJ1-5	TGTGCCAGCAGTTTGCAGGGCAACAATCAGCCCCAGCATTTT	CASSLQGNNQPQHF
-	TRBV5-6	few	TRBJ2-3	TGTGCCAGCAGCCCGGTCGGCGGTCCGAGCACAGATACGCAGTATTTT	CASSPVGGPSTDTQYF
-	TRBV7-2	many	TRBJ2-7	TGTGCCAGCAGCGTAACGGAGAGGGGGGCCTACGAGCAGTACTTC	CASSVTERGAYEQYF
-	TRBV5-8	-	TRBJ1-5	TGTGCCAGCAGCTTGGTCCAGTGGGATCAGCCCCAGCATTTT	CASSLVQWDQPQHF
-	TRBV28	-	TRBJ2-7	TGTGCCAGCAGCGTGATAGGGGAGCTGGGAGAGCAGTACTTC	CASSVIGELGEQYF
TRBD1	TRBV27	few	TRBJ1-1	TGTGCCAGCAGCCCAGAGGACAGGGGGCGCGAGCTCACTGAAGCTTTCTTT	CASSPEDRGRELTEAFF
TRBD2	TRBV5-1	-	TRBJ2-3	TGCGCCAGCAGCGAGCTAGCGGGGACCACAGATACGCAGTATTTT	CASSELAGTTDTQYF
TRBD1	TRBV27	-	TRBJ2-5	TGTGCCAGCAGTCGGGGACAGCTCAGGGAGACCCAGTACTTC	CASSRGQLRETQYF
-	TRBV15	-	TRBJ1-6	TGTGCCACCAGCAGAGACGCAGGGAGGTCTTTTCGGGGTTCACCCCTCCACTTT	CATSRDAGRSFRGSPLHF
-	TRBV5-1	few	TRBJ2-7	TGCGCCAGCAGCTCTCGACTAGGTCCCCCCTACGAGCAGTACTTC	CASSSRLGPPYEQYF
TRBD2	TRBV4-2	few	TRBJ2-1	TGTGCCAGCAGCCAAGGGGGGGAACTAGCGGGAGAATACAATGAGCAGTTCTTC	CASSQGGELAGEYNEQFF
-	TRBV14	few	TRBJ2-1	TGTGCCAGCAGCCAGCTCGGGGGAGCGTTTTACAATGAGCAGTTCTTC	CASSQLGGAFYNEQFF
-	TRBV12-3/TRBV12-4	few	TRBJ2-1	TGTGCCAGCAGTTTGCGGGACAAAGGTCGCTTTGAGCAGTTCTTC	CASSLRDKGRFEQFF
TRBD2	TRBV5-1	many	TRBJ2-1	TGCGCCAGCAGCTCTAGCGGGAGGGCTACTGAGCAGTTCTTC	CASSSSGRATEQFF
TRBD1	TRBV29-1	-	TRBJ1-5	TGCAGCGTACTCGGACAGGGGATCAATCAGCCCCAGCATTTT	CSVLGQGINQPQHF
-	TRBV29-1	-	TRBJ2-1	TGCAGCGTCCCCGGTAAGGGGAATGAGCAGTTCTTC	CSVPGKGNEQFF
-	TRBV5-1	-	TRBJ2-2	TGCGCCAGCACGAAGCGCACCGGGGAGCTGTTTTTT	CASTKRTGELFF
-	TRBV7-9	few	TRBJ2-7	TGTGCCAGCAGCTTACTGGGGGCTACTCTCGAGCAGTACTTC	CASSLLGATLEQYF
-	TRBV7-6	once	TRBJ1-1	TGTGCCAGCAGCCCTGGACACTCCGAAGCTTTCTTT	CASSPGHSEAFF
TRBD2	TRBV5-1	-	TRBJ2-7	TGCGCCAGCAGCATGACTAGCGGGAGTAACTACGAGCAGTACTTC	CASSMTSGSNYEQYF
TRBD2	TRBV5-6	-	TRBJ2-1	TGTGCCAGCAGCCAACTACTAGCGGAGGCCTACAATGAGCAGTTCTTC	CASSQLLAEAYNEQFF
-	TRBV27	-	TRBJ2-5	TGTGCCAGCAGTTTATGGATAGCTGAGACCCAGTACTTC	CASSLWIAETQYF
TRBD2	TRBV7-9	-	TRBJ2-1	TGTGCCAGCAACGAACTAGCGGACAATGAGCAGTTCTTC	CASNELADNEQFF
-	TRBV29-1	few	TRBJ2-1	TGCAGCGTTGTAAGACGGGGGACTTTTCTTAACAATGAGCAGTTCTTC	CSVVRRGTFLNNEQFF
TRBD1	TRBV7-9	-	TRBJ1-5	TGTGCCAGCAGCTTGGGACAGGGGGTCAATCAGCCCCAGCATTTT	CASSLGQGVNQPQHF
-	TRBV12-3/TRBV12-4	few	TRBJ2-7	TGTGCCAGCAGTTTCAGCGGTGACTCCTACGAGCAGTACTTC	CASSFSGDSYEQYF